This record concerns one T cell receptor beta chain sequence. This sample was included in a study of blood T cell repertoires in COVID-19. The CDR3 length is 13 residues. The germline CDR1 and CDR2 sequences are MNHEY and SMNVEV (reference sequence). After removal of 6 bases from V and 4 bases from J, the junction contained 4 bases not matched to a gene. Per the study methods: Estimation of nucleated cell counts was performed using reference gene primer amplification. The table came from immunoSEQ multiplex PCR; TCRdb's copy has only in-frame clones and leaves some out. The DNA was the basis for D and trimming; V, J and clone size are from that table. The sample lists about 57,000 clones, around 80% occurring once.

The sequence came from a woman at least 80 years old with acute or convalescent COVID-19. The J gene is TRBJ1-2, the V gene TRBV27, with TRBD1 identical over 8 bases. The sequencing input was peripheral blood. The CDR3 region is CASSPDRAYGYTF. CDR3 nucleotides: TGTGCCAGCAGCCCGGACAGGGCCTATGGCTACACCTTC.